The T cell receptor (beta chain) under discussion was sequenced for a study of shared clonotypes between healthy human individuals. Genomic DNA belonging to each subset was distributed in equal measure over several immunoSEQ plates. Unsorted PBMC contributed 250 to 300 ng DNA, approximately 30,000 T cell genomes, to each replicate PCR. Only in-frame clones appear in the TCRdb table, and some are missing; sequencing was by immunoSEQ multiplex PCR. Of hundreds of thousands of clones listed, roughly 79% are singletons. The CDR3 is 13 amino acids. With 8 bases clipped from V and 1 base from J, the junction kept 3 bases outside the gene matches. Germline CDR1 is MGHRA and CDR2 is YSYEKL.

The clonotype comes from a woman in her 40s in good health. Some clones in this sample may be carry-over from other donors' samples. This chain uses TRBV4-1 with TRBJ2-5, with TRBD1 matching 8 bases. What was sequenced was PBMCs. The CDR3 DNA sequence: TGCGCCAGCCGGGACAGGAGCCAAGAGACCCAGTACTTC. Residues: CASRDRSQETQYF.